This T cell receptor (beta chain) comes out of a study of spatial heterogeneity in lung cancer. Study overall: Untreated early-stage non-small cell lung cancer patients, around 70 in total, were the donors. Study results and limitations: Blood carried ubiquitous expanded tumor TCRs more at resection than follow-up.

The time point here: blood at routine non-recurrence follow-up after resection. Frozen PBMC, nontumor lung or tumor provided whole RNA, which was sequenced unsorted. V was shortened by 7 bases and J by 8 bases, with 18 bases between the two germline ends. The CDR3 length is 14 residues. CDR1 is MDHEN and CDR2 is SYDVKM in the germline V gene. TCRdb fed the 5' RACE reads into MiXCR, producing one record per CDR3 protein. The repertoire has fewer than 30,000 distinct CDR3 sequences, more than 9.5% of them found once; the top ten carry about a fifth. This clonotype has just a few counts. Antigen specificity is unknown.

This receptor was identified in a male donor with early-stage non-small cell lung cancer. The material was PBMCs, obtained at follow-up. The gene calls are TRBV28 and TRBJ2-1, with D perhaps matching TRBD2 (5 bases). The CDR3 reads CASMIGGDGHEQFF. CDR3 nucleotides: TGTGCCAGCATGATCGGAGGTGACGGGCATGAGCAGTTCTTC.